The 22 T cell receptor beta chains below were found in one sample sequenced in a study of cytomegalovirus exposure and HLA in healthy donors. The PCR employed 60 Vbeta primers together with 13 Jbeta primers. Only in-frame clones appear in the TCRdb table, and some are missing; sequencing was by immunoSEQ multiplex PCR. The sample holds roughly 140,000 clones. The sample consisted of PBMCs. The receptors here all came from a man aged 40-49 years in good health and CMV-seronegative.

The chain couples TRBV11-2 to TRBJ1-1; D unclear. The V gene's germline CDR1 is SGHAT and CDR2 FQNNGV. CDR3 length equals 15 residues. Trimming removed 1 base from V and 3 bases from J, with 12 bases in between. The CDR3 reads CASSLANGQYTEAFF. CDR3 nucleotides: TGTGCCAGCAGCTTAGCGAACGGTCAATACACTGAAGCTTTCTTT.

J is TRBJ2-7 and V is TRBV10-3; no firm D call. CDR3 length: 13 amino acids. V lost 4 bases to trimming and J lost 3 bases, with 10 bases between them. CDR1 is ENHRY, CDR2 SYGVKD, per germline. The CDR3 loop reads CAISVGVGYEQYF. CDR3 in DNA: TGTGCCATCAGTGTAGGAGTGGGCTACGAGCAGTACTTC.

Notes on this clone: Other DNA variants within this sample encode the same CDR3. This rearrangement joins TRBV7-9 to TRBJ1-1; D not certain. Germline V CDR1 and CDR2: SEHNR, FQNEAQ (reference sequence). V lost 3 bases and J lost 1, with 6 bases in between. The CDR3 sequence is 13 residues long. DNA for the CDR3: TGTGCCAGCAGCTTTGCCGGGAACACTGAAGCTTTCTTT. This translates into CASSFAGNTEAFF.

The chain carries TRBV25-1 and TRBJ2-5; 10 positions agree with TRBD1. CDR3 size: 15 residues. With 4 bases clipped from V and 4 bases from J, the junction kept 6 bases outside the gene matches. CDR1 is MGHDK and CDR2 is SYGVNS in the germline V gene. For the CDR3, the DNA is TGTGCCAGCAGTGCGCGACAGGGGGCAAGAGAGACCCAGTACTTC. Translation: CASSARQGARETQYF. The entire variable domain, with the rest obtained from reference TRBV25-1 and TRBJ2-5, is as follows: EADIYQTPRYLVIGTGKKITLECSQTMGHDKMYWYQQDPGMELHLIHYSYGVNSTEKGDLSSESTVSRIRTEHFPLTLESARPSHTSQYLCASSARQGARETQYFGPGTRLLVL.

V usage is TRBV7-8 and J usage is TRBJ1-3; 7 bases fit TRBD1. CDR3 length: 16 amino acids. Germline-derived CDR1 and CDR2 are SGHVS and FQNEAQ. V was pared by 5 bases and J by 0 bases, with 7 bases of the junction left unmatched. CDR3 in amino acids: CASSVRDSYSGNTIYF. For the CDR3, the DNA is TGTGCCAGCAGCGTCAGGGACAGCTACTCTGGAAACACCATATATTTT.

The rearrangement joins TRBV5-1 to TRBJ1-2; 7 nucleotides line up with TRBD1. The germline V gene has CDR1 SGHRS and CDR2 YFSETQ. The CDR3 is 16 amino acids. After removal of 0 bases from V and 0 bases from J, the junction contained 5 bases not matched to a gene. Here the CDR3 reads CASSLEEGTANYGYTF. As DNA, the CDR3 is TGCGCCAGCAGCTTGGAAGAGGGGACAGCTAACTATGGCTACACCTTC.

The CDR3 DNA sequence: TGTGCCAGCGGCGGACTAGCGGGGAAGTACCAAGAGACCCAGTACTTC. Its translation: CASGGLAGKYQETQYF. The V call is TRBV25-1, the J call TRBJ2-5, with 12 bases lining up with TRBD2. Germline values: CDR1 MGHDK, CDR2 SYGVNS. The CDR3 consists of 16 residues. V lost 8 bases, J lost 0 bases, and 7 bases stayed unmatched.

CDR3 in amino acids: CASSDGVTGPNTEAFF. As DNA, the CDR3 is TGTGCCAGTAGTGATGGAGTGACAGGTCCGAACACTGAAGCTTTCTTT. The chain carries TRBV19 and TRBJ1-1; D perhaps matches TRBD1 (6 bases). The CDR3 has 16 amino acids. Trimming removed 5 bases from V and 1 base from J, with 17 bases in between. The germline gives CDR1 LNHDA, CDR2 SQIVND (reference sequence).

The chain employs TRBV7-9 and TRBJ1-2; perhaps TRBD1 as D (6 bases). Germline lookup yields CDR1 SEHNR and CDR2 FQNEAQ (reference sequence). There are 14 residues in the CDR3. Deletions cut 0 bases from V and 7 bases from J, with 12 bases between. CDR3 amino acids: CASSLAPTGTGYTF. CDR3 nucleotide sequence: TGTGCCAGCAGCTTAGCACCTACAGGGACTGGCTACACCTTC. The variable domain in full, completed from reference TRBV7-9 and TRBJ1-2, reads DTGVSQNPRHKITKRGQNVTFRCDPISEHNRLYWYRQTLGQGPEFLTYFQNEAQLEKSRLLSDRFSAERPKGSFSTLEIQRTEQGDSAMYLCASSLAPTGTGYTFGSGTRLTVV.

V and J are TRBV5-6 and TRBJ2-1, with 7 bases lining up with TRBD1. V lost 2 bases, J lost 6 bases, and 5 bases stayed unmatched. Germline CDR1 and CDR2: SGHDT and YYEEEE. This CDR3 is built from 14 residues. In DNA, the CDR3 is TGTGCCAGCAGCTTTACCGGGACAGTCAATGAGCAGTTCTTC. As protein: CASSFTGTVNEQFF. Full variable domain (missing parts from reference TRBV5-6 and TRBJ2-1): DAGVTQSPTHLIKTRGQQVTLRCSPKSGHDTVSWYQQALGQGPQFIFQYYEEEERQRGNFPDRFSGHQFPNYSSELNVNALLLGDSALYLCASSFTGTVNEQFFGPGTRLTVL.

The CDR3 spells CASSRGRQGNTIYF. CDR3 in DNA: TGTGCCAGCAGCAGGGGGCGACAAGGAAACACCATATATTTT. The J gene is TRBJ1-3, the V gene TRBV6-1; 8 bases fit TRBD1. This CDR3 region has 14 residues. V shed 6 bases and J 4 bases; nucleotides not matched to a gene: 5. Per germline, CDR1 MNHNS and CDR2 SASEGT.

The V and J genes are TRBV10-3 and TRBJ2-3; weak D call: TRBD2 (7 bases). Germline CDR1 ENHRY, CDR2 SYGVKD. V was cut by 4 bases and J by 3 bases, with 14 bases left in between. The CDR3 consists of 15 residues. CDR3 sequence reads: CAISAGGGPTDTQYF. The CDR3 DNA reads TGTGCCATCAGTGCTGGGGGGGGGCCGACAGATACGCAGTATTTT.

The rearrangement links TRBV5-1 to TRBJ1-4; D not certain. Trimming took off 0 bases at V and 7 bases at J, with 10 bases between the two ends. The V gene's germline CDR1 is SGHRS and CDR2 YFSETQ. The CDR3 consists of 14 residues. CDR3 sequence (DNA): TGCGCCAGCAGCTTGGGTGGGCTGGGTGAAAAACTGTTTTTT. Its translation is CASSLGGLGEKLFF.

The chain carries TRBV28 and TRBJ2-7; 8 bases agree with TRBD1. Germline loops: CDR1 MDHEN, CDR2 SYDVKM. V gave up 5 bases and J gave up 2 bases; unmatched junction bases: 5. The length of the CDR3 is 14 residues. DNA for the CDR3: TGTGCCAGCAGTATCGACAGGGGTCCCTACGAGCAGTACTTC. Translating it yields CASSIDRGPYEQYF.

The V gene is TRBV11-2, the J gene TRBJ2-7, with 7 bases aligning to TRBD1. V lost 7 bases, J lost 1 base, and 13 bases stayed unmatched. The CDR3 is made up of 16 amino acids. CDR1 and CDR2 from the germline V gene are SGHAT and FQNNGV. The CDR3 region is CASTAYYGTESYEQYF. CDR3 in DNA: TGTGCCAGCACAGCTTATTACGGGACAGAGTCCTACGAGCAGTACTTC.

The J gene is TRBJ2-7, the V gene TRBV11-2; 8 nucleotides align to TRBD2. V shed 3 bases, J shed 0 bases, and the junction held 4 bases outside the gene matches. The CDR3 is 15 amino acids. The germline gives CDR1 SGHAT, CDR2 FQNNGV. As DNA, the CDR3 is TGTGCCAGCAGCTTGCAGCGGGGGAGCTCCTACGAGCAGTACTTC. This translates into CASSLQRGSSYEQYF.

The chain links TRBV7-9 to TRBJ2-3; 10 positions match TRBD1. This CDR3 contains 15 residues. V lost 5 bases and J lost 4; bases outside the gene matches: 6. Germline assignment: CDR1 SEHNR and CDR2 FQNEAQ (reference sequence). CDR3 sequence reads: CASSQTGGASDTQYF. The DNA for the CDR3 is TGTGCCAGCAGCCAGACAGGGGGCGCTTCAGATACGCAGTATTTT. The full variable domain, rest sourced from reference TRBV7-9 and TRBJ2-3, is DTGVSQNPRHKITKRGQNVTFRCDPISEHNRLYWYRQTLGQGPEFLTYFQNEAQLEKSRLLSDRFSAERPKGSFSTLEIQRTEQGDSAMYLCASSQTGGASDTQYFGPGTRLTVL.

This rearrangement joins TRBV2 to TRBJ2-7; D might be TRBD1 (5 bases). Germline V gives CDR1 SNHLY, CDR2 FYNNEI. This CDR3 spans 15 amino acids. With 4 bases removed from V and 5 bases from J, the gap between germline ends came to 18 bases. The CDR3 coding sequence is TGTGCCAGCAGTGGCGAGGTAGGGGTATCCCACGAGCAGTACTTC. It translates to CASSGEVGVSHEQYF.

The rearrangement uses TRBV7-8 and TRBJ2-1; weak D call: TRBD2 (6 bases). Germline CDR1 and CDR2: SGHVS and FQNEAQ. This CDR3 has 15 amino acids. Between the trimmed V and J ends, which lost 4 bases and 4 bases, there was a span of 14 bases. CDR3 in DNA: TGTGCCAGCAGCTCCTCAAGCGGGCTATACAATGAGCAGTTCTTC. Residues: CASSSSSGLYNEQFF. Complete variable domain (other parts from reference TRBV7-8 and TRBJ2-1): GAGVSQSPRYKVAKRGQDVALRCDPISGHVSLFWYQQALGQGPEFLTYFQNEAQLDKSGLPSDRFFAERPEGSVSTLKIQRTQQEDSAVYLCASSSSSGLYNEQFFGPGTRLTVL.

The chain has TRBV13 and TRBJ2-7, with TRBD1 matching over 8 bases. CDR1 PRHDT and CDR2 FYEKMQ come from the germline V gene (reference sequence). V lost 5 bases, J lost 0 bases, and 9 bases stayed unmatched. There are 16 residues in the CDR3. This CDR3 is CASSLKWDRPSYEQYF. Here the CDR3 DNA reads TGTGCCAGCAGCCTCAAGTGGGACAGGCCCTCCTACGAGCAGTACTTC.

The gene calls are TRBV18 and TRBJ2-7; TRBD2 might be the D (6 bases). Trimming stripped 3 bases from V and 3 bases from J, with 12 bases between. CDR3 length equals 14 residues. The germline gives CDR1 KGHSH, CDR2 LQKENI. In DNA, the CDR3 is TGTGCCAGCTCACCGAGGAGGGGAGACTACGAGCAGTACTTC. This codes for CASSPRRGDYEQYF.

CDR3 residues: CASSYDSSYNSPLHF. The CDR3 DNA is TGTGCCAGCAGTTACGACAGCTCCTATAATTCACCCCTCCACTTT. The chain couples TRBV6-5 to TRBJ1-6, with D maybe TRBD1 (5 bases). The germline gives CDR1 MNHEY, CDR2 SVGAGI. The length of the CDR3 is 15 residues. Trimming left V 2 bases short and J 0 bases short, with 5 bases between.